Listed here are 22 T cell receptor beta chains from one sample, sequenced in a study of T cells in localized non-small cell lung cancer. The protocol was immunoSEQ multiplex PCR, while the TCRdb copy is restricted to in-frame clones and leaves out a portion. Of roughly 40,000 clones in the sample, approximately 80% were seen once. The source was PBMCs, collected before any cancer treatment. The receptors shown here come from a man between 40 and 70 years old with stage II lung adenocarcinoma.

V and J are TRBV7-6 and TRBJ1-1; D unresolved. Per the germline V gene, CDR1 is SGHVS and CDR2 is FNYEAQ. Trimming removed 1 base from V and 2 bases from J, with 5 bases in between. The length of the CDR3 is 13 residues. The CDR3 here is CASSLDSNTEAFF. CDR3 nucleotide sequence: TGTGCCAGCAGCTTAGACAGCAACACTGAAGCTTTCTTT.

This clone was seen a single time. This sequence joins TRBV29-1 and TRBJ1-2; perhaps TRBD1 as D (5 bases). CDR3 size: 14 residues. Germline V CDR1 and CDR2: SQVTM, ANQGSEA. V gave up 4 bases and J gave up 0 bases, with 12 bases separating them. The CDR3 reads CSVAGQASNYGYTF. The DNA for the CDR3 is TGCAGCGTTGCAGGACAAGCTTCTAACTATGGCTACACCTTC.

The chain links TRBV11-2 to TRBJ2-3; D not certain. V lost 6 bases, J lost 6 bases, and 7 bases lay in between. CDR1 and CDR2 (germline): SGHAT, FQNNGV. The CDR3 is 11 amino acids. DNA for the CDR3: TGTGCCAGCAGAATACGTGATACGCAGTATTTT. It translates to CASRIRDTQYF.

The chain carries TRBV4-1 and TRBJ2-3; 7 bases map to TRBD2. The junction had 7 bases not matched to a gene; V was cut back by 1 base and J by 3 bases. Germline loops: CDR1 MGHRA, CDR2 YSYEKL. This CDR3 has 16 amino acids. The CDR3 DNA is TGCGCCAGCAGCCAAGGAGTGGGGGGGATAACAGATACGCAGTATTTT. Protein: CASSQGVGGITDTQYF.

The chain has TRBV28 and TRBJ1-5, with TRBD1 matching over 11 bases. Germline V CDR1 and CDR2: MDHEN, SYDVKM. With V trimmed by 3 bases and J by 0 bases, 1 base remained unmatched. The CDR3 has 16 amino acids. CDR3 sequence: CASSLGQGVSNQPQHF. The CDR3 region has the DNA TGTGCCAGCAGTTTGGGACAGGGGGTTAGCAATCAGCCCCAGCATTTT.

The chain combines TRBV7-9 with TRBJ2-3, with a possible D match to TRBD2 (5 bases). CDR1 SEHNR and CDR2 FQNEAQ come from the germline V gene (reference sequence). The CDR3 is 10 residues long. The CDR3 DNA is TGTGGGACTTACCCAGATACGCAGTATTTT. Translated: CGTYPDTQYF. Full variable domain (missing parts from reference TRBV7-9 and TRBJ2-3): DTGVSQNPRHKITKRGQNVTFRCDPISEHNRLYWYRQTLGQGPEFLTYFQNEAQLEKSRLLSDRFSAERPKGSFSTLEIQRTEQGDSAMYLCGTYPDTQYFGPGTRLTVL.

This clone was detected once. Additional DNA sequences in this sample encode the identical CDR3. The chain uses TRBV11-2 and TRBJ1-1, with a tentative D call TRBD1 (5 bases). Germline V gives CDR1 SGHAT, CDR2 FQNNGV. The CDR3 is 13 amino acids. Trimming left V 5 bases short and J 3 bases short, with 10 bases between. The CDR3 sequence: CASSLKGDTEAFF. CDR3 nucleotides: TGTGCCAGCAGCCTCAAAGGGGACACTGAAGCTTTCTTT.

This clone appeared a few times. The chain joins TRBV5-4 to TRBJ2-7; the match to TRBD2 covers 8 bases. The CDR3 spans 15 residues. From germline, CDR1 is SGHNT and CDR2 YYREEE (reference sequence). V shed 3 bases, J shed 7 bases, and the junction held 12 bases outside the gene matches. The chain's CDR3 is CASSSRDTREEEQYF. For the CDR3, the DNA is TGTGCCAGCAGCTCAAGGGACACGCGGGAGGAGGAGCAGTACTTC.

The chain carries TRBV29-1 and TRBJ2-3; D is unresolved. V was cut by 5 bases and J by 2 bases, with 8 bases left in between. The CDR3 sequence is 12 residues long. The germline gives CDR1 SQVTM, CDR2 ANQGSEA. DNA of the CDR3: TGCAGCGTTACCTTAACCACAGATACGCAGTATTTT. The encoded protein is CSVTLTTDTQYF.

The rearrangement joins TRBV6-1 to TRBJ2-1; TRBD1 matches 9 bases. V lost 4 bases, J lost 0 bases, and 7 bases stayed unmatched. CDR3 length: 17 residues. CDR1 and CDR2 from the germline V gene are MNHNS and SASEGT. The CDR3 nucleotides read TGTGCCAGCAGTGGGGGACAGGGACCGAGCTCCTACAATGAGCAGTTCTTC. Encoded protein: CASSGGQGPSSYNEQFF.

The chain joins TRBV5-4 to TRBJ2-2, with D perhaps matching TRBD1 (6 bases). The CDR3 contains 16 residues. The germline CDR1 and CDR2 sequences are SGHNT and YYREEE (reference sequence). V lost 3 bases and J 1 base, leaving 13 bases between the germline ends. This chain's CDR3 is CASSSYSTGNTGELFF. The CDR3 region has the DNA TGTGCCAGCAGCTCTTACTCGACAGGGAACACCGGGGAGCTGTTTTTT.

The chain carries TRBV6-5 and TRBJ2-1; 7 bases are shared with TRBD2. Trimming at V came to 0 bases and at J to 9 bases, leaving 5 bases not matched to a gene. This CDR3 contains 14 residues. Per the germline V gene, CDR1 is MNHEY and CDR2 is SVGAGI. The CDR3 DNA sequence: TGTGCCAGCAGTTACTCGGGCGGGAGAGTTGAGCAGTTCTTC. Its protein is CASSYSGGRVEQFF.

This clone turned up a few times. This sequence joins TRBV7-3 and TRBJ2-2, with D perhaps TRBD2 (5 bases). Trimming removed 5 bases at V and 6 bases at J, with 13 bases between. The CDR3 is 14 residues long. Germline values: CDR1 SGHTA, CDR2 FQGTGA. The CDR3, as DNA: TGTGCCAGCAGCCGAGACGAGGGCCCCGGGGAGCTGTTTTTT. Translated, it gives CASSRDEGPGELFF.

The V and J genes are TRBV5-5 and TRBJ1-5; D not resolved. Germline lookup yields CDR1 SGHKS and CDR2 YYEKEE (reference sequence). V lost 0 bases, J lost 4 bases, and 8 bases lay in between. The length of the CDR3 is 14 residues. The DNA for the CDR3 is TGTGCCAGCAGCTTGGTTCGGGGAAATCAGCCCCAGCATTTT. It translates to CASSLVRGNQPQHF.

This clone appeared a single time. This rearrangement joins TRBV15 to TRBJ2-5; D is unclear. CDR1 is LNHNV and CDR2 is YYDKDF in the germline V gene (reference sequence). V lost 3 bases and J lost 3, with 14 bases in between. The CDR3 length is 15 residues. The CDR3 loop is CATSRGGGSEETQYF. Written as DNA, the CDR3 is TGTGCCACCAGCAGGGGTGGTGGGTCTGAAGAGACCCAGTACTTC.

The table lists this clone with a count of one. CDR3 in DNA: TGCGCCAGCAGCTTGCAGGGGCAGCCTCAAGAGACCCAGTACTTC. Encoded protein: CASSLQGQPQETQYF. This chain connects TRBV5-1 to TRBJ2-5; a possible D gene is TRBD1 (6 bases). The CDR3 is 15 residues long. Germline V gene sequence: CDR1 SGHRS, CDR2 YFSETQ. Deletions cut 1 base from V and 2 bases from J, with 12 bases between.

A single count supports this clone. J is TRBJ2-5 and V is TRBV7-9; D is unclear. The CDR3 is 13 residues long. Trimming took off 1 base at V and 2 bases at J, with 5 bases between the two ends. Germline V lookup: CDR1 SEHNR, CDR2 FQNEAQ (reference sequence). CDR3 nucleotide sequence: TGTGCCAGCAGCTTAGGGCAGCAAGAGACCCAGTACTTC. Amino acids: CASSLGQQETQYF.

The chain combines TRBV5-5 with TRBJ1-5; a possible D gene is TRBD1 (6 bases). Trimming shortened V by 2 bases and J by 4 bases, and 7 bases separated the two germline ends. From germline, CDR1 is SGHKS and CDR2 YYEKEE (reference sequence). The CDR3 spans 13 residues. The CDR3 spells CASSFGQNQPQHF. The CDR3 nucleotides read TGTGCCAGCAGCTTTGGACAGAATCAGCCCCAGCATTTT.

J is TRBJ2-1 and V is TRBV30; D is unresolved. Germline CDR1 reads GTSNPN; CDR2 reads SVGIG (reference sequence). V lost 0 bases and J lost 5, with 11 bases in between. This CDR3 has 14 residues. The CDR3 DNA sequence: TGTGCCTGGAGTGTAGACCTCCCCAACAATGAGCAGTTCTTC. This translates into CAWSVDLPNNEQFF.

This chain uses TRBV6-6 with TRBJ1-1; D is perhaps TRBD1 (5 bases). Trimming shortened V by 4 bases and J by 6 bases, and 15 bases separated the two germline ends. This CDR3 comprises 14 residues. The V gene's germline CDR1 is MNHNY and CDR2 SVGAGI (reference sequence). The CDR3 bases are TGTGCCAGCAGTTTCGGGGGGGTCTTTCCTGAAGCTTTCTTT. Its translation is CASSFGGVFPEAFF.

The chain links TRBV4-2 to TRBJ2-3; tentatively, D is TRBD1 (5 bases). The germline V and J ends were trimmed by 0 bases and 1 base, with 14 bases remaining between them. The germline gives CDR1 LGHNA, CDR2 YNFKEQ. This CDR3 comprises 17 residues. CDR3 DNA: TGTGCCAGCAGCCAAGATTTTTGGCAGGGTGGCACAGATACGCAGTATTTT. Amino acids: CASSQDFWQGGTDTQYF.

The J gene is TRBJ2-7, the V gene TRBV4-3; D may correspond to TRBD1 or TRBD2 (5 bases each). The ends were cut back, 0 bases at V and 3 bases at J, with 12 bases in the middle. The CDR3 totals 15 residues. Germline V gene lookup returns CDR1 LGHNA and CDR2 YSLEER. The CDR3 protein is CASSQDGDPSYEQYF. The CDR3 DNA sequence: TGCGCCAGCAGCCAAGATGGGGACCCTAGCTACGAGCAGTACTTC.